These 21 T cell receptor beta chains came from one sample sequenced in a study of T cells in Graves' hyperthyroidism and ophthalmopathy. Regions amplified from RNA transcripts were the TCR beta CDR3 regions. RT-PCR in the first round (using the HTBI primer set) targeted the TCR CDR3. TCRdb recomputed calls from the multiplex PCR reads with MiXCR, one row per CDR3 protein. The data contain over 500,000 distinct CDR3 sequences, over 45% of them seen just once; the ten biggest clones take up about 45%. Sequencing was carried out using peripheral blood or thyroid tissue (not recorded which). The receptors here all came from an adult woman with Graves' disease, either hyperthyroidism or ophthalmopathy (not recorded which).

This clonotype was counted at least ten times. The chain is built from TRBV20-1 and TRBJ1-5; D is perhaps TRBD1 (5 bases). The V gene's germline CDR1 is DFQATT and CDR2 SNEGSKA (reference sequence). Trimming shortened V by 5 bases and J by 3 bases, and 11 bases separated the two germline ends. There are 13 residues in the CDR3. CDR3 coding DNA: TGCAGTGCTGGACAAGGAGTCAATCAGCCCCAGCATTTT. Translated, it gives CSAGQGVNQPQHF.

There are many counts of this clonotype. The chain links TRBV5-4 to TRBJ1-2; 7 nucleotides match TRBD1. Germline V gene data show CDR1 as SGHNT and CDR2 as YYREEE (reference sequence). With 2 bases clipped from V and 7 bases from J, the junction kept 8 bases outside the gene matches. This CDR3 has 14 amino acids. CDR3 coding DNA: TGTGCCAGCAGCTTACAGGGGATAATGGGTGGCTACACCTTC. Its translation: CASSLQGIMGGYTF.

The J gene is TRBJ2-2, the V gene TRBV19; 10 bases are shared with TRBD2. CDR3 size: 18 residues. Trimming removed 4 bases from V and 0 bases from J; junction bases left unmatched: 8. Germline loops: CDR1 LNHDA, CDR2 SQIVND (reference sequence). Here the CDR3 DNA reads TGTGCCAGTAGTACCCTAGCGGGAGTGGCTGCGAACACCGGGGAGCTGTTTTTT. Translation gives CASSTLAGVAANTGELFF.

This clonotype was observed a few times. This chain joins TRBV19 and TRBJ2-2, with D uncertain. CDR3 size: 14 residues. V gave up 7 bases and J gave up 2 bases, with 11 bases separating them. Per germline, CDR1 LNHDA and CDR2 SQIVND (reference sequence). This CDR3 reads CASTVAHNTGELFF. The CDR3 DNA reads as TGTGCCAGTACGGTGGCTCACAACACCGGGGAGCTGTTTTTT.

CDR3 region: CSSFLVGGGNTEAFF. The CDR3 nucleotides are TGCAGCAGTTTTCTGGTAGGGGGCGGGAACACTGAAGCTTTCTTT. The V gene is TRBV29-1, the J gene TRBJ1-1, with 7 bases that match TRBD1. V dropped 8 bases and J dropped 1; count of bases not matched to a gene: 13. The CDR3 is 15 amino acids. The germline V gene encodes CDR1 SQVTM and CDR2 ANQGSEA. Complete variable domain (other parts from reference TRBV29-1 and TRBJ1-1): SAVISQKPSRDICQRGTSLTIQCQVDSQVTMMFWYRQQPGQSLTLIATANQGSEATYESGFVIDKFPISRPNLTFSTLTVSNMSPEDSSIYLCSSFLVGGGNTEAFFGQGTRLTVV.

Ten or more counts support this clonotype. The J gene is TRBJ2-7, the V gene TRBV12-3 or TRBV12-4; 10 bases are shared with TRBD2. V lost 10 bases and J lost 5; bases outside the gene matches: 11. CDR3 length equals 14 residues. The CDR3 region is CATHRASGSHEQYF. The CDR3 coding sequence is TGTGCCACTCATCGGGCTAGCGGGAGTCACGAGCAGTACTTC.

The chain's CDR3 is CASSLDGLPATETQYF. CDR3 sequence (DNA): TGTGCCAGCAGCTTAGATGGGCTCCCGGCGACGGAGACCCAGTACTTC. The chain has TRBV13 and TRBJ2-5; D gene unclear. Germline V gene sequence: CDR1 PRHDT, CDR2 FYEKMQ (reference sequence). The CDR3 loop spans 16 amino acids. The V gene lost 1 base and the J gene lost 5 bases, with 17 bases spanning the gap.

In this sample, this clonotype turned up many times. The CDR3 is CASSLGQGEGQPQHF. CDR3 sequence (DNA): TGTGCCAGCAGCTTGGGGCAGGGGGAAGGTCAGCCCCAGCATTTT. J is TRBJ1-5 and V is TRBV7-9; the match to TRBD1 covers 7 bases. Germline V gene data show CDR1 as SEHNR and CDR2 as FQNEAQ (reference sequence). This CDR3 has 15 amino acids. The V segment lost 3 bases and the J segment 6 bases; nucleotides outside the gene matches: 8. The complete variable domain, with remaining parts taken from reference TRBV7-9 and TRBJ1-5, reads DTGVSQNPRHKITKRGQNVTFRCDPISEHNRLYWYRQTLGQGPEFLTYFQNEAQLEKSRLLSDRFSAERPKGSFSTLEIQRTEQGDSAMYLCASSLGQGEGQPQHFGDGTRLSIL.

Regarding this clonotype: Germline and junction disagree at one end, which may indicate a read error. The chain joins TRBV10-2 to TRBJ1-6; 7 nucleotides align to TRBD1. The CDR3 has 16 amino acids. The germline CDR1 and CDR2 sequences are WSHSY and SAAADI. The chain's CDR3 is CASSKTAGTANSPLHF. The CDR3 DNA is TGTGCCAGCAGCAAAACGGCCGGGACAGCGAATTCACCCCTCCACTTT.

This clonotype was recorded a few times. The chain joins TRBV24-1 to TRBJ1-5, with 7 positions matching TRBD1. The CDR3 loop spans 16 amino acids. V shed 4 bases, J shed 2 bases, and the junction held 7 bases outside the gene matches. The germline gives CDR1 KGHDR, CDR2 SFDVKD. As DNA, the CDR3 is TGTGCCACCAGTGAGACAGGGACCTCGGGCAATCAGCCCCAGCATTTT. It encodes CATSETGTSGNQPQHF.

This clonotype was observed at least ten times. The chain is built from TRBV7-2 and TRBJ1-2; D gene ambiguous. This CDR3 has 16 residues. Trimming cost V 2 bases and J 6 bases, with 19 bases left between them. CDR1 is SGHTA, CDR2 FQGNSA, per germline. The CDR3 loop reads CASSLRAGDRINGYTF. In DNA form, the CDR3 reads TGTGCCAGCAGCTTACGCGCCGGAGATCGAATTAATGGCTACACCTTC.

The CDR3 is CASSAMTGGKGNTIYF. CDR3 DNA sequence: TGTGCCAGCAGTGCCATGACAGGGGGTAAAGGAAACACCATATATTTT. This chain joins TRBV25-1 and TRBJ1-3; 9 bases map to TRBD1. This CDR3 has 16 amino acids. Germline loops: CDR1 MGHDK, CDR2 SYGVNS. With 4 bases clipped from V and 4 bases from J, the junction kept 8 bases outside the gene matches.

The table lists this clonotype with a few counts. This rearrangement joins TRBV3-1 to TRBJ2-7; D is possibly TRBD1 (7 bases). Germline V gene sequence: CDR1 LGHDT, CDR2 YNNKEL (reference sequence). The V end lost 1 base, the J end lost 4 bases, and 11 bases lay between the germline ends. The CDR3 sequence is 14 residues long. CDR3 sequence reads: CASSQVQGRYEQYF. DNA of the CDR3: TGTGCCAGCAGCCAAGTACAGGGGAGGTACGAGCAGTACTTC.

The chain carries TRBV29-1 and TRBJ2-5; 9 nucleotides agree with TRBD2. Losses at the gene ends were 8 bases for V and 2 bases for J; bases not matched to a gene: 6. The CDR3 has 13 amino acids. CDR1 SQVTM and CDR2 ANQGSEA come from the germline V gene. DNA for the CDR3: TGCAGCCGAGTAGCGGGAGCGCAAGAGACCCAGTACTTC. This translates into CSRVAGAQETQYF. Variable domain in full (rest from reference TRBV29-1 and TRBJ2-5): SAVISQKPSRDICQRGTSLTIQCQVDSQVTMMFWYRQQPGQSLTLIATANQGSEATYESGFVIDKFPISRPNLTFSTLTVSNMSPEDSSIYLCSRVAGAQETQYFGPGTRLLVL.

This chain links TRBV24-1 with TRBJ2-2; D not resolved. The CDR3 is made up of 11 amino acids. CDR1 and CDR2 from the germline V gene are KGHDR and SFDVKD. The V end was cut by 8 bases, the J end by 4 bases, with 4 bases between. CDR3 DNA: TGTGCCACCAATACCACCGGGGAGCTGTTTTTT. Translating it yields CATNTTGELFF.

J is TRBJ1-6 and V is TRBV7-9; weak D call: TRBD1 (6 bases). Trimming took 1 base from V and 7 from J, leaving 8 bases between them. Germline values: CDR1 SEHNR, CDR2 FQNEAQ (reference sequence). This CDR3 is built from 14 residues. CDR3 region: CASSLEGGNSPLHF. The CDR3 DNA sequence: TGTGCCAGCAGCTTAGAGGGGGGGAATTCACCCCTCCACTTT. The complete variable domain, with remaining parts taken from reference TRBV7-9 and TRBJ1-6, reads DTGVSQNPRHKITKRGQNVTFRCDPISEHNRLYWYRQTLGQGPEFLTYFQNEAQLEKSRLLSDRFSAERPKGSFSTLEIQRTEQGDSAMYLCASSLEGGNSPLHFGNGTRLTVT.

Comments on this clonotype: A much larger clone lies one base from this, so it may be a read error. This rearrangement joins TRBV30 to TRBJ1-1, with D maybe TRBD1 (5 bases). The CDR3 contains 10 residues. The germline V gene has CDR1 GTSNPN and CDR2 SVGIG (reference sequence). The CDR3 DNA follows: TGTACCTGGGACGGGACGAGAGCTTTCTTT. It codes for CTWDGTRAFF.

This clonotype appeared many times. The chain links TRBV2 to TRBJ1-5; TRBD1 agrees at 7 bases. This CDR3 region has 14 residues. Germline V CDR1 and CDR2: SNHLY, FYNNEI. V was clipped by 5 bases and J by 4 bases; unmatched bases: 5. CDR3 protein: CASSIQDRNQPQHF. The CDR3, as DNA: TGTGCCAGCAGTATTCAGGACAGGAATCAGCCCCAGCATTTT.

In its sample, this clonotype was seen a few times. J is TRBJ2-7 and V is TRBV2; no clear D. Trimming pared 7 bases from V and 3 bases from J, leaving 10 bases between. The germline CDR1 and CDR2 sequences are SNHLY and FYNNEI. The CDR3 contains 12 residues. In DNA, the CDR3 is TGTGCCAGCACGGAGAGGAACTACGAGCAGTACTTC. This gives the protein CASTERNYEQYF.

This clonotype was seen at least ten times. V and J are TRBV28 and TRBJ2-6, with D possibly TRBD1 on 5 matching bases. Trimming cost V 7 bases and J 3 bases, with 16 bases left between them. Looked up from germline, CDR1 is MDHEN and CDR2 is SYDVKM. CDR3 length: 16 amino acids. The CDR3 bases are TGTGCCAGCACCCGCTCAGGGTCCTTTGGGGCCAACGTCCTGACTTTC. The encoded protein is CASTRSGSFGANVLTF.

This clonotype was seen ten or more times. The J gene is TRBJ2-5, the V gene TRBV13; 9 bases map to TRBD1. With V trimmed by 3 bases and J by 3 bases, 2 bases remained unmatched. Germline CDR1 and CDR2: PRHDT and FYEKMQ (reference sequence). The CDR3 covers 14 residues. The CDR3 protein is CASSFGDREETQYF. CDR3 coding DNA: TGTGCCAGCAGCTTTGGGGACAGGGAAGAGACCCAGTACTTC.